This TCR beta chain was recorded in a study of blood T cell repertoires in COVID-19. Across the study: In each case, the material was cDNA or gDNA derived from T cells, B-cell-depleted T cells, or PBMCs.

A word on this clone: Additional DNA sequences in this sample encode the identical CDR3.

Sequencing was performed with immunoSEQ multiplex PCR; in TCRdb, only in-frame clones are kept and a portion is missing. Of 75,000 to 90,000 clones detected, around 86% appear once; the ten largest clones hold about 5%. The sample taken for sequencing was peripheral blood. The sequence was obtained from a man aged 50-59 years with active or convalescent COVID-19.

The CDR3 DNA reads TGTGCCAGCAGCGTACAGGGGGCGCAAGAGACCCAGTACTTC. Amino acids: CASSVQGAQETQYF. V and J are TRBV9 and TRBJ2-5; 8 bases fit TRBD1. Losses at the gene ends were 1 base for V and 2 bases for J; bases not matched to a gene: 1. Germline values: CDR1 SGDLS, CDR2 YYNGEE. The CDR3 has 14 amino acids.